This record covers a single T cell receptor (beta chain). Measured with immunoSEQ multiplex PCR; TCRdb has only the in-frame clones, and not every one. The table records around 180,000 clones, 80% to 90% of them present only once. This sample is part of a study of T cell responses to AZD1222 COVID-19 vaccine. The CDR3 is made up of 17 amino acids. Germline lookup yields CDR1 LNHDA and CDR2 SQIVND (reference sequence). Trimming shortened V by 6 bases and J by 0 bases, and 15 bases separated the two germline ends. This sample comprised peripheral blood, obtained on day 0 of AZD1222 vaccination. The V call is TRBV19, the J call TRBJ1-6; a possible D gene is TRBD1 (5 bases). This clonotype originated in an adult in good health. DNA of the CDR3: TGTGCCAGTAGGATTGGACATCCAGACTCCTATAATTCACCCCTCCACTTT. Encoded protein: CASRIGHPDSYNSPLHF.